Listed below are T cell receptor beta chains from one sample, sequenced in a study of blood T cell repertoires in COVID-19. Sequencing was performed with immunoSEQ multiplex PCR; in TCRdb, only in-frame clones are kept and a portion is missing. The profile covers 230,000 or so clones, with 80% to 85% appearing a single time and approximately 20% taken by the ten largest. Source material: peripheral blood. Every receptor here comes from a man aged 25-45 years with active or convalescent COVID-19. The CDR3 runs from the conserved cysteine through the conserved F or W. The D gene is left open where the match is weak. Some rows have no size entry. The others give once, few or many, or a class for an expanded clone.

V gene	J gene	D gene	clone size	CDR3 protein	CDR3 DNA
TRBV7-8	TRBJ1-1	TRBD1	.	CASSSRTGNMNTEAFF	TGTGCCAGCAGTTCTAGGACAGGAAATATGAACACTGAAGCTTTCTTT
TRBV5-5	TRBJ2-5	.	.	CASRPDSGETQYF	TGTGCCAGCAGACCGGACAGTGGAGAGACCCAGTACTTC
TRBV6-5	TRBJ1-1	TRBD1	.	CASSSMTGGGTEAFF	TGTGCCAGCAGTTCGATGACAGGGGGCGGAACTGAAGCTTTCTTT
TRBV2	TRBJ2-5	.	.	CASGLGKFKYF	TGTGCCAGCGGCCTCGGGAAATTTAAGTACTTC
TRBV27	TRBJ1-5	TRBD1	.	CASSFRQGVQPQHF	TGTGCCAGCAGTTTTAGACAGGGAGTACAGCCCCAGCATTTT
TRBV27	TRBJ1-4	.	.	CASSLSGGVASNEKLFF	TGTGCCAGCAGTTTATCGGGGGGAGTAGCCTCAAATGAAAAACTGTTTTTT
TRBV2	TRBJ1-5	.	.	CASTTLPGPQHF	TGTGCCAGCACCACCCTCCCAGGGCCCCAGCATTTT
TRBV28	TRBJ2-7	TRBD2	.	CASSRGDGLAGEQYF	TGTGCCAGCAGCAGGGGAGACGGACTAGCGGGCGAGCAGTACTTC
TRBV5-1	TRBJ2-3	TRBD1	.	CASSLPTGQGPDTQYF	TGCGCCAGCAGCTTGCCCACGGGACAGGGCCCAGATACGCAGTATTTT
TRBV7-9	TRBJ2-1	TRBD2	.	CASSSNPLAGPFNEQFF	TGTGCCAGCAGCTCCAACCCTCTAGCGGGACCCTTCAATGAGCAGTTCTTC
TRBV27	TRBJ2-3	.	few	CASGPGSTDTQYF	TGTGCCAGCGGGCCCGGAAGCACAGATACGCAGTATTTT
TRBV15	TRBJ1-2	TRBD1	.	CATSVRGDYGYTF	TGTGCCACCAGCGTCAGGGGGGACTATGGCTACACCTTC
TRBV9	TRBJ2-2	.	.	CASSPDSRGTGELFF	TGTGCCAGCAGCCCCGACTCCCGAGGGACCGGGGAGCTGTTTTTT
TRBV28	TRBJ1-6	.	.	CASSRPGVGNSPLHF	TGTGCCAGCAGCCGACCGGGGGTGGGTAATTCACCCCTCCACTTT
TRBV30	TRBJ2-5	.	.	CAWSVAPGGQETQYF	TGTGCCTGGAGTGTTGCCCCCGGAGGCCAAGAGACCCAGTACTTC
TRBV25-1	TRBJ2-5	TRBD2	.	CASSAGLEKTQYF	TGTGCCAGCAGTGCGGGACTAGAAAAGACCCAGTACTTC
TRBV5-1	TRBJ1-2	TRBD1	.	CASHGQGNYGYTF	TGCGCCAGCCACGGACAGGGAAACTATGGCTACACCTTC
TRBV18	TRBJ2-3	.	.	CASSPGLASDTQYF	TGTGCCAGCTCCCCGGGACTCGCCTCAGATACGCAGTATTTT
TRBV7-9	TRBJ2-7	TRBD2	.	CASSSRLADPYEQYF	TGTGCCAGCAGCTCCAGACTAGCCGATCCCTACGAGCAGTACTTC
TRBV7-9	TRBJ2-3	.	once	CASSHVSGSLGTQYF	TGTGCCAGCAGCCACGTCAGCGGCTCCCTCGGTACGCAGTATTTT
TRBV7-9	TRBJ1-4	.	.	CASSPNQGEKLFF	TGTGCCAGCAGCCCGAATCAGGGTGAAAAACTGTTTTTT
TRBV24-1	TRBJ1-2	TRBD1	.	CATSTTGEANYGYTF	TGTGCCACCAGTACGACAGGGGAGGCTAACTATGGCTACACCTTC
TRBV7-2	TRBJ1-4	.	.	CASSLSGPSTNEKLFF	TGTGCCAGCAGCTTATCCGGTCCCTCAACTAATGAAAAACTGTTTTTT
TRBV30	TRBJ2-1	TRBD1	.	CAWGQVHEQFF	TGTGCCTGGGGACAGGTCCATGAGCAGTTCTTC
TRBV7-8	TRBJ1-1	.	.	CASSLAQGTEAFF	TGTGCCAGCAGCTTAGCGCAGGGGACTGAAGCTTTCTTT
TRBV24-1	TRBJ2-3	TRBD2	once	CATTPSGSTDTQYF	TGTGCCACCACCCCTAGCGGGAGCACAGATACGCAGTATTTT
TRBV5-1	TRBJ2-7	TRBD1	.	CASSIGTGVTYEQYF	TGCGCCAGCAGCATAGGGACAGGGGTGACCTACGAGCAGTACTTC
TRBV29-1	TRBJ1-1	TRBD1	.	CSVDRQGDTEAFF	TGCAGCGTGGACAGACAGGGGGACACTGAAGCTTTCTTT
TRBV28	TRBJ2-7	TRBD2	.	CASSLLAGGTYEQYF	TGTGCCAGCAGTTTATTAGCGGGAGGAACCTACGAGCAGTACTTC
TRBV5-1	TRBJ2-7	.	.	CASSLGQSYEQYF	TGCGCCAGCAGCTTGGGACAGTCCTACGAGCAGTACTTC
TRBV30	TRBJ2-2	TRBD2	.	CASPRAGGIGELFF	TGTGCCTCCCCAAGGGCGGGGGGTATCGGGGAGCTGTTTTTT
TRBV19	TRBJ1-2	.	.	CAVNSGKGYLGGYTF	TGTGCCGTAAACTCCGGCAAGGGGTACTTGGGTGGCTACACCTTC
TRBV19	TRBJ2-3	.	.	CASSPSADTQYF	TGTGCCAGTAGTCCGTCGGCAGATACGCAGTATTTT
TRBV29-1	TRBJ1-3	.	.	CSVAGPSGNTIYF	TGCAGCGTTGCAGGGCCCTCTGGAAACACCATATATTTT
TRBV11-1	TRBJ2-5	TRBD2	.	CASSLSGGRATETQYF	TGTGCCAGCAGCTTATCCGGCGGGAGGGCCACTGAGACCCAGTACTTC
TRBV9	TRBJ2-5	TRBD1	.	CASSGGGTGIEETQYF	TGTGCCAGCAGCGGGGGAGGGACAGGGATTGAAGAGACCCAGTACTTC
TRBV7-2	TRBJ1-6	TRBD1	.	CASSSDRVNSPLHF	TGTGCCAGCAGCTCGGACAGGGTGAATTCACCCCTCCACTTT
TRBV30	TRBJ1-1	.	.	CAWSPPPQRADGNTEAFF	TGTGCCTGGAGTCCACCCCCGCAGAGGGCTGACGGGAACACTGAAGCTTTCTTT
TRBV6-6	TRBJ2-7	.	.	CASSPREISYEQYF	TGTGCCAGCAGCCCGAGGGAGATTTCCTACGAGCAGTACTTC
TRBV7-2	TRBJ2-1	TRBD2	.	CASSFTSGYNEQFF	TGTGCCAGCAGCTTCACTAGCGGGTACAATGAGCAGTTCTTC
TRBV6-2/TRBV6-3	TRBJ1-2	TRBD1	.	CASSRAPGQGYGYTF	TGTGCCAGCAGTCGAGCCCCGGGACAGGGCTATGGCTACACCTTC
TRBV5-1	TRBJ2-7	.	.	CASSLGGGSSYEQYF	TGCGCCAGCAGCTTGGGGGGCGGAAGCTCCTACGAGCAGTACTTC